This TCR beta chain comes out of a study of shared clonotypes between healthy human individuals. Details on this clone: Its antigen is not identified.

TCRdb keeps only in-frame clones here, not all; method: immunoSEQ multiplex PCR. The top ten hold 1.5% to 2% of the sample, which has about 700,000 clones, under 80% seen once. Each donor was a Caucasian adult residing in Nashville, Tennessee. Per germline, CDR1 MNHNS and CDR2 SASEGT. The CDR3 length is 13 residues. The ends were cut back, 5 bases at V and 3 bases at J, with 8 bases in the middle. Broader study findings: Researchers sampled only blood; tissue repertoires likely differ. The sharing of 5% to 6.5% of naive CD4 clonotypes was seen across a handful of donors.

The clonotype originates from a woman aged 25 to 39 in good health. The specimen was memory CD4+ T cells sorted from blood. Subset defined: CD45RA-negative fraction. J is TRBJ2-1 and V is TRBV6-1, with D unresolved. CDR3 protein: CASSKFRYNEQFF. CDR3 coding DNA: TGTGCCAGCAGTAAATTCCGCTACAATGAGCAGTTCTTC.